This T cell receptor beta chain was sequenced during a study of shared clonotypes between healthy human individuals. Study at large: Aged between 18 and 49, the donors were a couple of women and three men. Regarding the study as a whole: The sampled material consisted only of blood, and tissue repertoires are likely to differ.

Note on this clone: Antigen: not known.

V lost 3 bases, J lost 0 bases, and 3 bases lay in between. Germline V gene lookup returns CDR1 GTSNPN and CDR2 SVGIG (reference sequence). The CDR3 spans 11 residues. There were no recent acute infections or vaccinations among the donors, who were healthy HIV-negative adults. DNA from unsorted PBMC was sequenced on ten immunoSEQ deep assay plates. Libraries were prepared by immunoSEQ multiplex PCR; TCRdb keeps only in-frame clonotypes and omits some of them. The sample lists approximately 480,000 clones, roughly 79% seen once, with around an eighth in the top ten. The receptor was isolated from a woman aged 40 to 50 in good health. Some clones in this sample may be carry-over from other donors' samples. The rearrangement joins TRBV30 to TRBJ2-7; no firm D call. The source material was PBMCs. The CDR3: CAWRNSYEQYF. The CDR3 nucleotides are TGTGCCTGGAGAAACTCCTACGAGCAGTACTTC.